This T cell receptor beta chain was sequenced for a study of cytomegalovirus exposure and HLA in healthy donors. Study-wide points: Analyzed later, association rates of TCRs varied across HLA loci, with DRB1 most and HLA-C fewest.

The PCR contained 60 Vbeta and 13 Jbeta primers. The data were produced by immunoSEQ multiplex PCR, yet TCRdb's version contains in-frame clones alone and is incomplete. The data show 90,000 to 150,000 clones, 55% to 65% seen once. Healthy bone marrow donors supplied every sample. As regards this clone: Antigen unknown.

CDR3 length: 16 residues. Per the germline V gene, CDR1 is MNHEY and CDR2 is SMNVEV (reference sequence). V was pared by 3 bases and J by 4 bases, with 19 bases between. The gene calls are TRBV27 and TRBJ2-7; the D is unclear. Input material: PBMCs. The receptor's source is a man between 35 and 55 years old in good health and CMV-seropositive. The chain's CDR3 is CASSFSARRLEYEQYF. The CDR3 nucleotides are TGTGCCAGCAGTTTCTCAGCGCGGCGGCTGGAGTACGAGCAGTACTTC.